This is a list of T cell receptor beta chains from one sample in a study of T-cell memory formation after mild COVID-19. MiXCR, applied by TCRdb to the 5' RACE reads, yields one record per CDR3 protein. The table lists a few hundred thousand distinct CDR3 sequences, about a sixth of them singletons. The sample consisted of PBMCs or a T cell subset sorted from them (not recorded which). All receptors derive from a man aged 18-30 years who had mild COVID-19 (a few samples of this study predate the infection). Cell type and time point are not known. Each CDR3 is given with its conserved first and last residue.

J: TRBJ2-7; V: TRBV27; CDR3: CASSLGGTLYF
J: TRBJ2-6; V: TRBV25-1; CDR3: CASSVTGANVLTF
J: TRBJ2-2; V: TRBV29-1; CDR3: CSVIAWDGELFF
J: TRBJ2-1; V: TRBV9; CDR3: CASSEGGSVANEQFF
J: TRBJ2-6; V: TRBV5-6; CDR3: CASSLEQYSGANVLTF
J: TRBJ1-1; V: TRBV29-1; CDR3: CSARTGRGTEAFF
J: TRBJ1-1; V: TRBV6-5; CDR3: CASSLGVWGTEAFF
J: TRBJ2-3; V: TRBV27; CDR3: CASSFTSSKDTQYF
J: TRBJ2-5; V: TRBV6-5; CDR3: CASSYSDRVETQYF
J: TRBJ1-1; V: TRBV20-1; CDR3: CSARGGNTEAFF
J: TRBJ2-1; V: TRBV5-1; CDR3: CASSHGLAGTSYNEQFF
J: TRBJ2-5; V: TRBV12-3/TRBV12-4; CDR3: CASSFVPEETQYF
J: TRBJ2-5; V: TRBV6-2/TRBV6-3; CDR3: CASSPTWDTNQETQYF
J: TRBJ2-3; V: TRBV29-1; CDR3: CSVGGMADTQYF
J: TRBJ2-7; V: TRBV7-3; CDR3: CASSLGQGALYEQYF
J: TRBJ1-1; V: TRBV9; CDR3: CASSPGGSRNTEAFF
J: TRBJ2-7; V: TRBV7-9; CDR3: CASSLRGGTYEQYF
J: TRBJ2-7; V: TRBV14; CDR3: CASRLTGTYEQYF
J: TRBJ2-3; V: TRBV5-1; CDR3: CASSLAGSYTDTQYF
J: TRBJ2-1; V: TRBV18; CDR3: CASSPPSSYNEQFF
J: TRBJ2-2; V: TRBV5-1; CDR3: CASSPSTGGSGELFF
J: TRBJ1-2; V: TRBV10-3; CDR3: CAISESRLGALNGYTF
J: TRBJ2-3; V: TRBV5-1; CDR3: CASSLSSGGADTQYF
J: TRBJ2-5; V: TRBV5-5; CDR3: CASSPLGRGVETQYF
J: TRBJ1-1; V: TRBV9; CDR3: CASSPRQGLDTEAFF
J: TRBJ2-2; V: TRBV7-2; CDR3: CASRPTTGELFF
J: TRBJ2-1; V: TRBV5-1; CDR3: CASSLDRSGAGNEQFF
J: TRBJ2-3; V: TRBV6-5; CDR3: CASSYPSADTQYF